This entry is about one T cell receptor (beta chain). Its specificity is unknown. This record comes from a study of vaccination and CD4 T cells after COVID-19. The assay that was used to sequence DNA from cultured CD4+ T cells was the Oncomine TCR Beta short-read assay. TCRdb processed the PCR reads anew with MiXCR; each CDR3 protein has one entry. The sample has some 20,000 distinct CDR3 sequences; more than 30% are singletons. Specified time point: late sampling 161 to 241 days after vaccination in three convalescent patients. Sample treatment: approximately 9-day PBMC culture with coronavirus spike peptide pools or control peptides (ViraFEST assay). The CDR3 consists of 16 residues. Germline V CDR1 and CDR2: SEHNR, FQNEAQ (reference sequence). With 1 base clipped from V and 4 bases from J, the junction kept 4 bases outside the gene matches.

V is TRBV7-9 and J is TRBJ2-7, with 13 bases fitting TRBD2. This sequence originates from a human donor who had recovered from COVID-19. The source material was CD4+ T cells from blood, cultured in vitro, sampled about 7 months after SARS-CoV-2 vaccination. Here the CDR3 DNA reads TGTGCCAGCAGCTTAGGGACTAGCGGGAGTTATTACGAGCAGTACTTC. Translated, it gives CASSLGTSGSYYEQYF.